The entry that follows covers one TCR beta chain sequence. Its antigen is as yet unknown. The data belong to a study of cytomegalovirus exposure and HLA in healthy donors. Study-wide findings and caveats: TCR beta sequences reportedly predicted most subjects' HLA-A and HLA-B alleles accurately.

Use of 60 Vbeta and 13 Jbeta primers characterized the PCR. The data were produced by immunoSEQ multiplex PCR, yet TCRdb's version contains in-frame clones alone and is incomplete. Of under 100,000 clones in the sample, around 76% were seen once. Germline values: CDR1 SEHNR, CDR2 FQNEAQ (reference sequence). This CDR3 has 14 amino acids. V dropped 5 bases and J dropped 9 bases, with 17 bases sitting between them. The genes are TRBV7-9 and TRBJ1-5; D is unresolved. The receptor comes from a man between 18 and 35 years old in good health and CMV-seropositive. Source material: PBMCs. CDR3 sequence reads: CASSPTGSGGPQHF. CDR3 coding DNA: TGTGCCAGCAGCCCGACCGGGAGCGGAGGGCCCCAGCATTTT.